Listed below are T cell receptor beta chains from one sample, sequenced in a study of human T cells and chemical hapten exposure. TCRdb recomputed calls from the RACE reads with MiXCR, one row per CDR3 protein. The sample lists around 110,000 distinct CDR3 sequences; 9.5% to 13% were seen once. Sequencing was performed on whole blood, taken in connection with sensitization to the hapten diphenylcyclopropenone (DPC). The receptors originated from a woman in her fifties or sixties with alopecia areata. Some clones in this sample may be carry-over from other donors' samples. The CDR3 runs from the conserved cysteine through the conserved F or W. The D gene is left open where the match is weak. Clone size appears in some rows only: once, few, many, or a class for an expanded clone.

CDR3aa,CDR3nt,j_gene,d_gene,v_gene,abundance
CASRGTRDTEAFF,TGTGCCAGCAGAGGGACACGAGACACTGAAGCTTTCTTT,TRBJ1-1,NA,TRBV12-3/TRBV12-4,many
CASSAPGTGLGTDTQYF,TGTGCCAGCAGTGCACCCGGGACGGGACTAGGGACAGATACGCAGTATTTT,TRBJ2-3,TRBD2,TRBV6-6,many
CAVGQGDQPQHF,TGTGCCGTAGGACAGGGCGATCAGCCCCAGCATTTT,TRBJ1-5,TRBD1,TRBV6-5,many
CSIRLAGPADTQYF,TGCAGCATCCGACTAGCGGGACCAGCAGATACGCAGTATTTT,TRBJ2-3,TRBD2,TRBV29-1,few
CASSQGRARGRSEAFF,TGCGCCAGCAGCCAAGGGAGGGCCCGAGGACGGTCTGAAGCTTTCTTT,TRBJ1-1,NA,TRBV4-1,many
CASSFGGGETQYF,TGTGCCAGCAGTTTTGGAGGAGGAGAGACCCAGTACTTC,TRBJ2-5,NA,TRBV12-3/TRBV12-4,many
CASSPLREVLAEAFF,TGTGCCAGCTCACCACTCAGGGAAGTGTTGGCTGAAGCTTTCTTT,TRBJ1-1,NA,TRBV18,NA
CASSPREATGEQYF,TGTGCCAGCAGTCCAAGGGAGGCAACAGGCGAGCAGTACTTC,TRBJ2-7,NA,TRBV12-3/TRBV12-4,NA
CASSPNGYHEQYF,TGTGCCAGCAGCCCAAATGGGTACCACGAGCAGTACTTC,TRBJ2-7,NA,TRBV3-1,NA
CASSGLAGGYNEQFF,TGCGCCAGCAGTGGGCTAGCGGGGGGCTACAATGAGCAGTTCTTC,TRBJ2-1,TRBD2,TRBV10-1,few
CASSQSDTSGSSIYNEQFF,TGTGCCAGCAGCCAATCTGACACTAGCGGGAGTTCTATTTACAATGAGCAGTTCTTC,TRBJ2-1,TRBD2,TRBV4-2,NA
CASSPMGQGFPEQYF,TGTGCCAGCAGTCCAATGGGACAGGGGTTTCCCGAGCAGTACTTC,TRBJ2-7,TRBD1,TRBV12-3/TRBV12-4,many
CSGQRQGRTEAFF,TGCAGCGGACAGAGACAGGGTCGCACTGAAGCTTTCTTT,TRBJ1-1,TRBD1,TRBV29-1,NA
CASSSHPRGRAFEAFF,TGTGCCAGCAGCTCCCACCCCCGGGGCAGGGCGTTTGAAGCTTTCTTT,TRBJ1-1,NA,TRBV7-9,few
CASSLDWDRRNEQFF,TGTGCCAGCAGCTTGGACTGGGACAGAAGAAATGAGCAGTTCTTC,TRBJ2-1,TRBD1,TRBV5-5,few
CASSLGVDLRTEAFF,TGTGCCAGCAGCTTAGGGGTAGACTTGAGGACTGAAGCTTTCTTT,TRBJ1-1,NA,TRBV7-6,many